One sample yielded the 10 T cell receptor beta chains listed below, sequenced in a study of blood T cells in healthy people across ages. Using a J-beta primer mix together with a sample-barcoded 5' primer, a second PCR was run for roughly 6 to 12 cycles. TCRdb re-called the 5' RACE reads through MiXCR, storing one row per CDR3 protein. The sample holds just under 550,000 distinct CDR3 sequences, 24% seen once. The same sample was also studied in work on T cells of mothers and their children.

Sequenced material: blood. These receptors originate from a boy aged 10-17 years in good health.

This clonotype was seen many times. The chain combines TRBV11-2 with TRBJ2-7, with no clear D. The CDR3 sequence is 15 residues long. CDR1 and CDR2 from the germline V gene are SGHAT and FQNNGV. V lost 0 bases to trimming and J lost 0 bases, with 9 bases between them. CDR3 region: CASSLERTSSYEQYF. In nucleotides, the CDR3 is TGTGCCAGCAGCTTAGAACGCACAAGCTCCTACGAGCAGTACTTC.

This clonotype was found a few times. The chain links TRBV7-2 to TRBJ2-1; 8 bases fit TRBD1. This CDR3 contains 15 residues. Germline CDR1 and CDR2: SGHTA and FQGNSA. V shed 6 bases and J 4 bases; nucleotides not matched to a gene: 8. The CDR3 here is CASRPGTGPYNEQFF. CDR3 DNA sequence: TGTGCCAGCAGGCCAGGGACAGGTCCTTACAATGAGCAGTTCTTC.

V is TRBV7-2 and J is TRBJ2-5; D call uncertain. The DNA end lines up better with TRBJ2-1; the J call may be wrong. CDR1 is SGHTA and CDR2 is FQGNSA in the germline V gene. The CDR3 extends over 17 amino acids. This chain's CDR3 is CASSLFGMDRSYNEQFF. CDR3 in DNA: TGTGCCAGCAGCTTATTCGGTATGGACCGCTCCTACAATGAGCAGTTCTTC.

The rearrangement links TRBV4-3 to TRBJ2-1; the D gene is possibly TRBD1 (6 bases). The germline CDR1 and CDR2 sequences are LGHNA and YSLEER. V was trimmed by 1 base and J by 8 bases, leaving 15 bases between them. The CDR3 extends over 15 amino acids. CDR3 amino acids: CASSQGTAQGDEQFF. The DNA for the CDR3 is TGCGCCAGCAGCCAAGGGACAGCCCAAGGGGATGAGCAGTTCTTC.

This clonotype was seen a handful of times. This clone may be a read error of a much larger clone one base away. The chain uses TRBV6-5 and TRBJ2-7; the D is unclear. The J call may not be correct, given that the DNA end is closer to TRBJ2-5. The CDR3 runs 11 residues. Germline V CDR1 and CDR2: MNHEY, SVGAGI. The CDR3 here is CASSYWETQYF. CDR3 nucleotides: TGTGCCAGCAGTTACTGGGAGACCCAGTACTTC.

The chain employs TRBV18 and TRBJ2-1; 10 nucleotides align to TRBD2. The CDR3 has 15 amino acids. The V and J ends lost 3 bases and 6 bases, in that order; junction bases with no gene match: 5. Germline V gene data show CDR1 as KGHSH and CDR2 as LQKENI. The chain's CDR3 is CASSPLLAGFNEQFF. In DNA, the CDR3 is TGTGCCAGCTCACCGTTACTAGCGGGATTCAATGAGCAGTTCTTC.

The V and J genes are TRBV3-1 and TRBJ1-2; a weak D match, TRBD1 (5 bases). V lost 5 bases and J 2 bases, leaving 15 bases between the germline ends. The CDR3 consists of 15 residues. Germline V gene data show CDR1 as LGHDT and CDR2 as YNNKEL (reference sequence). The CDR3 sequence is CASSLGEGRNYGYTF. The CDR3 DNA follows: TGTGCCAGCAGCTTGGGGGAAGGGAGGAACTATGGCTACACCTTC.

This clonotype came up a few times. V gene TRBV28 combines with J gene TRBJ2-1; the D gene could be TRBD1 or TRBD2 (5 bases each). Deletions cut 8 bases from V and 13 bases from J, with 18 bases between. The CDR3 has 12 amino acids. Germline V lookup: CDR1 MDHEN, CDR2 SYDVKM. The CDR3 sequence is CASQGTAGSQFF. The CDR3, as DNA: TGTGCCAGCCAAGGGACGGCCGGTTCCCAGTTCTTC. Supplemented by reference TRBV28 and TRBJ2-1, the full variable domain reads DVKVTQSSRYLVKRTGEKVFLECVQDMDHENMFWYRQDPGLGLRLIYFSYDVKMKEKGDIPEGYSVSREKKERFSLILESASTNQTSMYLCASQGTAGSQFFGPGTRLTVL.

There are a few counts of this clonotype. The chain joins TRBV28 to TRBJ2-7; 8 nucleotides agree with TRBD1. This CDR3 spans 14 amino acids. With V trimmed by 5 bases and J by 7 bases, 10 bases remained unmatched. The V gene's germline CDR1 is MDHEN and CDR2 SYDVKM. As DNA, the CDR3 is TGTGCCAGCAGTCCGCCGGACAGGGCTCGGGAGCAGTACTTC. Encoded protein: CASSPPDRAREQYF.

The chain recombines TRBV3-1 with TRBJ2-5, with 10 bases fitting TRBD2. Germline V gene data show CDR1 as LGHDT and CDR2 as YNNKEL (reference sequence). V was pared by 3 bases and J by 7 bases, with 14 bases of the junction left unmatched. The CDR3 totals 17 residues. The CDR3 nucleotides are TGTGCCAGCAGCCAGACCACAGGGACTAGCGACTTCGGGACCCAGTACTTC. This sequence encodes CASSQTTGTSDFGTQYF.